The TCR beta chain under discussion was sequenced for a study of CD8+CD57+ T cells in acquired aplastic anemia. About the study: Quantities of DNA derived from sorted CD4+ and CD8+ cells averaged approximately 3 ug. For CD4+ cells, healthy donors had an average of around 9.9 million reads. The study, taken as a whole, reports: Controls did not differ significantly from patients in CD8+ Simpson's diversity.

Genomic DNA templated the TCR beta VDJ and CDR3 profiling. TCRdb redid the calling of the reads with MiXCR, one entry per CDR3 protein. The sample carries a few hundred thousand distinct CDR3 sequences, roughly 35% recorded once. The CDR3 covers 15 residues. After removal of 3 bases from V and 0 bases from J, the junction contained 6 bases not matched to a gene. Germline-derived CDR1 and CDR2 are SGHKS and YYEKEE (reference sequence). This clonotype has ten or more counts. Its target is not known. The sequence was obtained from a human donor in good health, serving as a control. The chain joins TRBV5-5 to TRBJ2-7, with TRBD1 identical over 7 bases. The specimen was sorted CD4+, CD8+, or CD8+CD57+ T cells (not recorded which) from PBMCs. The CDR3 reads CASSSPRDSSYEQYF. The CDR3 coding sequence is TGTGCCAGCAGCTCCCCCCGGGACAGCTCCTACGAGCAGTACTTC.